The TCR beta chain under discussion was sequenced for a study of post-analysis software for immune sequencing data. Across the study: Patients with relapsing-remitting, secondary progressive and progressive-relapsing multiple sclerosis courses were all represented.

This clonotype was seen ten or more times. What it recognizes is unknown. Included in the TCR beta cDNA libraries were unique molecular identifiers. One entry per CDR3 protein results from TCRdb running MiXCR on the PCR reads. The top ten clones hold about 3.4% of a sample with 180,000 or so distinct CDR3 sequences, approximately 28% of them seen once. J was trimmed by 6 bases and V by 1 base; bases with no gene match: 5. CDR1 is SGHTA, CDR2 FQGNSA, per germline. CDR3 length: 14 amino acids. Overall study results and limits: Compared with controls, patients showed significantly lower normalized Chao1 diversity. TRBV5-6, TRBV5-1 and TRBV20-1 were among roughly 5 TRBV segments more frequent in patients than controls. Same-batch preparations were strongly co-clustered by F measure.

The specimen sequenced was blood. This chain uses TRBV7-2 with TRBJ2-7; 8 bases are a match to TRBD2. This clonotype was sampled from a girl between 2 and 17 years old with multiple sclerosis. The CDR3 sequence is CASSLGRRGAEQYF. Here the CDR3 DNA reads TGTGCCAGCAGCTTAGGGCGGCGGGGGGCCGAGCAGTACTTC.